This T cell receptor beta chain emerged from a study of identifying expanded T cells in peripheral blood (dated by TCRdb to the late 2010s). For the wider study: Technical replicates were generated by sequencing separate aliquots of the same genomic DNA pool, and four replicates were compared pairwise.

What the work shows at the level of the full study, not this receptor alone: Approximately 1.2 differentially abundant clones were flagged by the binomial model between technical replicates, whereas about 15 and 18 were flagged over two weeks and four weeks, respectively. It was expected by the authors that biological variance in healthy repertoires might increase further over much longer intervals, such as months to years. Both the number of clones called differentially abundant and the false-positive rate were significantly reduced by the beta-binomial model across all healthy-donor time intervals. In all healthy donors, the variance in clone template counts between samples taken 2 to 3 weeks apart rose significantly as total template count increased.

The immunoSEQ Assay, which relies on bias-controlled multiplex PCR amplification of genomic DNA, was used to profile TCRbeta CDR3 regions. Processing in the source paper ran as follows. To quantify the absolute abundance of each unique TCRbeta CDR3 region, the sequences were collapsed and filtered. Two models were used to test differential abundance: a binomial model (Fisher-equivalent) and a beta-binomial model that adds time-dependent variance fitted from healthy donors. Any clone with fewer than 5 combined templates was excluded, and a clone was called differentially abundant if its Benjamini-Hochberg FDR was below 0.01. Using the form v = (b*log(k)+a)^2, the beta-binomial variance was modeled as a function of the total template count across the two samples. As stored in TCRdb, this immuneACCESS dataset retains in-frame rearrangements with V and J assigned. A fraction of the clones does not appear; measured against another copy, unresolved V genes explain less than half of the discrepancy, and the remainder lacks a known reason. For V, J and clone size, that table is used; D and trimming come from the DNA. Within this sample are over 75,000 clones, with around 88% of them counted one time only. Together, the top ten hold approximately 4% of the sample.

A word on this clone: The specificity of this receptor is unknown. No base qualities exist here, and no much larger clone lies one base off it.

No immune events such as infections were documented for the healthy donors during the collection period. Time-dependent variance in a beta-binomial model of T-cell clone differential abundance was calibrated using healthy-donor blood repertoires as a training cohort. The training cohort included 10 or so healthy donors, of whom 3 were female and 7 were male. An age range of roughly 29 to 64 years, with an average of about 45 years, was recorded for the donors. Whole blood from each healthy donor was obtained from a commercial supplier and was collected at three time points roughly 13 days apart. Genomic DNA was extracted from unsorted whole blood for immunosequencing. Trimming accounts for 9 bases at V and 3 bases at J, while the number of junction bases matched to no gene is 5. The germline V gene yields ENHRY for CDR1 and SYGVKD for CDR2. The CDR3 holds 13 amino acids from the cysteine to the phenylalanine. The kept DNA is CDR3 alone, 39 bases in frame from the first base.

This TCR was sampled from a person between 18 and 75 years old in good health. The chain was built from TRBV10-3 and TRBJ2-5; TRBD1 aligns with 9 central bases. Material: blood. The nucleotide sequence is given as TGTGCCATTTCAACAGGGGGCGAAGAGACCCAGTACTTC. Translated, this is CAISTGGEETQYF.